This entry lists 30 T cell receptor beta chains sequenced from one sample in a study of T-cell memory formation after mild COVID-19. One entry per CDR3 protein, called by TCRdb with MiXCR from the 5' RACE reads. Here the sample spans 400,000 to 500,000 distinct CDR3 sequences, about 20% being singletons. Sequencing was done on a sample of PBMCs or a T cell subset sorted from them (not recorded which). These receptors all stem from an adult woman who had mild COVID-19 (a few samples of this study predate the infection). Cell type and time point are not known.

CDR3 sequence: CASRYQGAPEAFF. CDR3 DNA: TGTGCCAGCAGATATCAGGGGGCTCCTGAAGCTTTCTTT. This chain connects TRBV11-2 to TRBJ1-1; 8 nucleotides match TRBD1. Trimming cost V 6 bases and J 6 bases; bases outside gene matches: 6. CDR1 SGHAT and CDR2 FQNNGV come from the germline V gene. The CDR3 extends over 13 amino acids. Supplemented by reference TRBV11-2 and TRBJ1-1, the full variable domain reads EAGVAQSPRYKIIEKRQSVAFWCNPISGHATLYWYQQILGQGPKLLIQFQNNGVVDDSQLPKDRFSAERLKGVDSTLKIQPAKLEDSAVYLCASRYQGAPEAFFGQGTRLTVV.

A few counts support this clonotype. The chain has TRBV14 and TRBJ1-2, with TRBD1 identical over 8 bases. V trimming: 3 bases; J trimming: 6 bases; junction bases outside the gene matches: 6. This CDR3 region has 14 residues. CDR1 is SGHDN and CDR2 is FVKESK in the germline V gene. CDR3 sequence: CASSQEDRGHGYTF. For the CDR3, the DNA is TGTGCCAGCAGCCAGGAAGACAGGGGTCATGGCTACACCTTC.

Only a few counts were recorded for this clonotype. This chain uses TRBV2 with TRBJ2-1; 10 bases align to TRBD2. The CDR3 has 15 amino acids. V lost 4 bases and J lost 9; bases outside the gene matches: 9. The V gene's germline CDR1 is SNHLY and CDR2 FYNNEI. In nucleotides, the CDR3 is TGTGCCAGCAGTGGAGCGGGGGGGCCGTTTAGTGAGCAGTTCTTC. Translation gives CASSGAGGPFSEQFF.

The genes are TRBV12-3 or TRBV12-4 and TRBJ2-2; D might be TRBD1 or TRBD2, each matching 5 bases. This CDR3 is 16 amino acids long. Trimming took off 7 bases at V and 4 bases at J, with 19 bases between the two ends. The CDR3 reads CASTTARDRITGELFF. The CDR3 nucleotides are TGTGCCAGCACCACCGCCCGGGACCGAATCACCGGGGAGCTGTTTTTT.

The CDR3 region has the DNA TGCGCCAGCAGCTTGGCCGGCGGCCATACCTACGAGCAGTACTTC. Its translation is CASSLAGGHTYEQYF. The rearrangement links TRBV5-1 to TRBJ2-7, with no clear D. Germline loops: CDR1 SGHRS, CDR2 YFSETQ. This CDR3 has 15 amino acids. V was cut by 0 bases and J by 2 bases, with 12 bases left in between.

This sequence joins TRBV18 and TRBJ2-2, with a tentative D call TRBD2 (5 bases). With 2 bases removed from V and 6 bases from J, the gap between germline ends came to 10 bases. CDR1 KGHSH and CDR2 LQKENI come from the germline V gene. The CDR3 consists of 14 residues. The CDR3 region has the DNA TGTGCCAGCTCACCAAATACAGCGGCCGGGGAGCTGTTTTTT. Translation: CASSPNTAAGELFF.

This chain connects TRBV5-1 to TRBJ1-2, with TRBD1 matching over 8 bases. The V segment lost 0 bases and the J segment 3 bases; nucleotides outside the gene matches: 10. Germline lookup yields CDR1 SGHRS and CDR2 YFSETQ. The CDR3 totals 17 residues. The CDR3 here is CASSLGPGQGGDYGYTF. The CDR3 DNA reads TGCGCCAGCAGCTTGGGCCCCGGACAGGGAGGAGACTATGGCTACACCTTC. The full variable domain, completed using reference TRBV5-1 and TRBJ1-2, is KAGVTQTPRYLIKTRGQQVTLSCSPISGHRSVSWYQQTPGQGLQFLFEYFSETQRNKGNFPGRFSGRQFSNSRSEMNVSTLELGDSALYLCASSLGPGQGGDYGYTFGSGTRLTVV.

The rearrangement links TRBV20-1 to TRBJ2-4; the D is unclear. From germline, CDR1 is DFQATT and CDR2 SNEGSKA (reference sequence). The CDR3 extends over 13 amino acids. The V gene lost 3 bases and the J gene lost 0 bases, with 6 bases spanning the gap. CDR3 protein: CSARGIAKNIQYF. CDR3 nucleotide sequence: TGCAGTGCTAGGGGGATAGCCAAAAACATTCAGTACTTC.

CDR3 protein: CASSLFMPGDDTDTQYF. CDR3 nucleotides: TGTGCCAGCAGCTTATTTATGCCGGGGGACGACACAGATACGCAGTATTTT. V is TRBV7-6 and J is TRBJ2-3; maybe TRBD2 (6 bases). V lost 2 bases and J lost 2, with 17 bases in between. The CDR3 runs to 17 residues. Germline-derived CDR1 and CDR2 are SGHVS and FNYEAQ. Variable domain in full (rest from reference TRBV7-6 and TRBJ2-3): GAGVSQSPRYKVTKRGQDVALRCDPISGHVSLYWYRQALGQGPEFLTYFNYEAQQDKSGLPNDRFSAERPEGSISTLTIQRTEQRDSAMYRCASSLFMPGDDTDTQYFGPGTRLTVL.

This clonotype has more than one count but fewer than ten. The chain carries TRBV12-3 or TRBV12-4 and TRBJ1-2, with 8 bases aligning to TRBD1. V dropped 5 bases and J dropped 3; count of bases not matched to a gene: 2. CDR3 length: 13 amino acids. CDR3 DNA: TGTGCCAGCAGTGCACAGGGGGACTATGGCTACACCTTC. The encoded protein is CASSAQGDYGYTF.

Regarding this clonotype: The junction differs from germline at one of its ends, possibly a read error. This sequence joins TRBV12-3 or TRBV12-4 and TRBJ1-5; no clear D gene. The CDR3 is 12 residues long. CDR3: CASSLATQPQHF. The CDR3 DNA is TGTGCCAGCAGTCTAGCCACTCAGCCCCAGCATTTT.

This clonotype appeared a few times. The chain joins TRBV24-1 to TRBJ2-7; no definite D call. Germline CDR1 is KGHDR and CDR2 is SFDVKD. The CDR3 has 12 residues. The V end was cut by 4 bases, the J end by 7 bases, with 10 bases between. The CDR3 DNA reads TGTGCCACCAGTGACGACGAACGTGAGCAGTACTTC. Translation gives CATSDDEREQYF.

The V gene is TRBV5-1, the J gene TRBJ1-2; tentatively, D is TRBD1 (5 bases). In germline, CDR1 is SGHRS, CDR2 YFSETQ. This CDR3 contains 15 residues. V gave up 4 bases and J gave up 5 bases, with 18 bases separating them. This chain's CDR3 is CASSGNAGTEYGYTF. The CDR3 DNA reads as TGCGCCAGCAGCGGAAACGCCGGGACTGAGTATGGCTACACCTTC. Variable domain in full (rest from reference TRBV5-1 and TRBJ1-2): KAGVTQTPRYLIKTRGQQVTLSCSPISGHRSVSWYQQTPGQGLQFLFEYFSETQRNKGNFPGRFSGRQFSNSRSEMNVSTLELGDSALYLCASSGNAGTEYGYTFGSGTRLTVV.

The chain couples TRBV3-1 to TRBJ2-1, with 8 positions matching TRBD2. This CDR3 comprises 15 residues. Trimming took 0 bases from V and 6 from J; bases not matched to a gene: 4. Per the germline V gene, CDR1 is LGHDT and CDR2 is YNNKEL (reference sequence). DNA for the CDR3: TGTGCCAGCAGCCAAGATCCCGGGGGGGCCAATGAGCAGTTCTTC. Amino acids: CASSQDPGGANEQFF.

The J gene is TRBJ2-7, the V gene TRBV29-1, with 10 positions matching TRBD2. Per germline, CDR1 SQVTM and CDR2 ANQGSEA. This CDR3 has 17 amino acids. The J segment lost 4 bases and the V segment lost 2 bases, leaving 14 bases of the junction unmatched. The chain's CDR3 is CSVELIAGGIKSYEQYF. Here the CDR3 DNA reads TGCAGCGTTGAACTAATAGCGGGAGGAATCAAAAGTTACGAGCAGTACTTC.

This clonotype was seen more than once but under ten times. The genes are TRBV11-2 and TRBJ1-6; perhaps TRBD1 as D (5 bases). CDR3 length: 13 amino acids. Trimming cost V 0 bases and J 9 bases, with 6 bases left between them. Germline V gene lookup returns CDR1 SGHAT and CDR2 FQNNGV. CDR3 sequence reads: CASSLDGGSPLHF. In nucleotides, the CDR3 is TGTGCCAGCAGCTTAGACGGGGGTTCACCCCTCCACTTT.

Only a few counts were recorded for this clonotype. The genes are TRBV4-1 and TRBJ2-1; 12 nucleotides line up with TRBD2. V dropped 0 bases and J dropped 1; count of bases not matched to a gene: 4. The CDR3 consists of 18 residues. Germline loops: CDR1 MGHRA, CDR2 YSYEKL. The chain's CDR3 is CASSQDSTSGGSYNEQFF. The CDR3 DNA follows: TGCGCCAGCAGCCAAGATTCGACTAGCGGGGGTTCCTACAATGAGCAGTTCTTC.

This clonotype has just a few counts. The chain is built from TRBV30 and TRBJ2-7; possibly TRBD1 or TRBD2 for D (5 bases each). V gave up 8 bases and J gave up 0 bases, with 11 bases separating them. This CDR3 spans 12 amino acids. CDR1 and CDR2 (germline): GTSNPN, SVGIG (reference sequence). In DNA, the CDR3 is TGTGCCGGGGGACGGTCCTCCTACGAGCAGTACTTC. Its protein is CAGGRSSYEQYF.

This clonotype was seen a handful of times. V and J are TRBV7-2 and TRBJ1-1; D is unclear. Germline V CDR1 and CDR2: SGHTA, FQGNSA. The CDR3 loop spans 12 amino acids. The ends were cut back, 2 bases at V and 4 bases at J, with 5 bases in the middle. The CDR3 region is CASSLIGTEAFF. CDR3 sequence (DNA): TGTGCCAGCAGCTTAATAGGCACTGAAGCTTTCTTT. The complete variable domain, with remaining parts taken from reference TRBV7-2 and TRBJ1-1, reads GAGVSQSPSNKVTEKGKDVELRCDPISGHTALYWYRQSLGQGLEFLIYFQGNSAPDKSGLPSDRFSAERTGGSVSTLTIQRTQQEDSAVYLCASSLIGTEAFFGQGTRLTVV.

The chain uses TRBV6-1 and TRBJ2-5, with 11 bases aligning to TRBD1. This CDR3 contains 15 residues. V lost 1 base to trimming and J lost 7 bases; unmatched junction nucleotides: 5. Germline assignment: CDR1 MNHNS and CDR2 SASEGT. CDR3 nucleotide sequence: TGTGCCAGCAGTGAAGGAGGACAGGGGGCTTGGACCCAGTACTTC. Its protein is CASSEGGQGAWTQYF.

The chain uses TRBV6-6 and TRBJ2-7; 10 bases agree with TRBD1. V dropped 6 bases and J dropped 7; count of bases not matched to a gene: 9. The CDR3 consists of 14 residues. The germline CDR1 and CDR2 sequences are MNHNY and SVGAGI (reference sequence). The CDR3 sequence is CASRFGTGVREQYF. The CDR3 nucleotides read TGTGCCAGCAGATTTGGGACAGGGGTAAGGGAGCAGTACTTC.

This clonotype turned up a few times. This rearrangement joins TRBV20-1 to TRBJ2-3; TRBD2 agrees at 11 bases. Germline values: CDR1 DFQATT, CDR2 SNEGSKA (reference sequence). Unmatched junction bases numbered 9, after V lost 1 base and J lost 6 bases. CDR3 length equals 16 residues. CDR3 region: CSARVLKLAGADTQYF. CDR3 bases: TGCAGTGCTAGAGTTCTGAAACTAGCGGGGGCGGATACGCAGTATTTT.

In its sample, this clonotype was seen a few times. This rearrangement joins TRBV4-1 to TRBJ2-5; D remains unclear. CDR3 length equals 13 residues. Germline CDR1 is MGHRA and CDR2 is YSYEKL. The V gene lost 4 bases and the J gene lost 5 bases, with 11 bases spanning the gap. The CDR3 spells CASSRLRSETQYF. The CDR3 DNA reads TGCGCCAGCAGCCGACTTAGGTCGGAGACCCAGTACTTC.

This clonotype appeared a few times. The chain combines TRBV27 with TRBJ2-5, with D uncertain. This CDR3 spans 18 amino acids. From germline, CDR1 is MNHEY and CDR2 SMNVEV (reference sequence). The ends were cut back, 2 bases at V and 2 bases at J, with 21 bases in the middle. This CDR3 is CASSLIPVGNQPQETQYF. CDR3 DNA sequence: TGTGCCAGCAGTTTAATTCCGGTAGGAAACCAACCTCAAGAGACCCAGTACTTC.

The CDR3 sequence: CASSSETSGTDTQYF. In nucleotides, the CDR3 is TGTGCCAGCAGTTCAGAGACTAGCGGCACAGATACGCAGTATTTT. The chain is built from TRBV12-3 or TRBV12-4 and TRBJ2-3; 8 nucleotides agree with TRBD2. After removal of 4 bases from V and 1 base from J, the junction contained 4 bases not matched to a gene. The CDR3 is 15 residues long.

This clonotype has a handful of counts. V usage is TRBV12-3 or TRBV12-4 and J usage is TRBJ1-1; D gene uncertain. The ends were cut back, 6 bases at V and 11 bases at J, with 16 bases in the middle. The CDR3 is 12 residues long. The DNA for the CDR3 is TGTGCCAGCAGCCCTGGGAGGCCGGAGGCTTTCTTT. It yields the protein CASSPGRPEAFF.

This clonotype has just a few counts. This chain uses TRBV18 with TRBJ2-5, with D possibly TRBD2 on 6 matching bases. Germline V gene sequence: CDR1 KGHSH, CDR2 LQKENI. V lost 3 bases to trimming and J lost 3 bases, with 14 bases between them. The CDR3 loop spans 15 amino acids. Here the CDR3 reads CASSPRRGSEETQYF. CDR3 coding DNA: TGTGCCAGCTCACCTCGACGGGGGTCAGAAGAGACCCAGTACTTC.

The sample holds many counts of this clonotype. V is TRBV18 and J is TRBJ1-1; D is ambiguous. CDR3 length: 12 residues. V dropped 3 bases and J dropped 2 bases, with 4 bases sitting between them. Germline CDR1 and CDR2: KGHSH and LQKENI. The DNA of the CDR3 is TGTGCCAGCTCACCTGGTAACACTGAAGCTTTCTTT. Encoded protein: CASSPGNTEAFF.

In this sample, this clonotype turned up many times. The V call is TRBV12-3 or TRBV12-4, the J call TRBJ1-4; D gene ambiguous. CDR3 length: 13 residues. The V gene lost 3 bases and the J gene lost 8 bases, with 10 bases spanning the gap. The CDR3 sequence is CASSFKGREKLFF. As DNA, the CDR3 is TGTGCCAGCAGTTTCAAGGGTCGGGAAAAACTGTTTTTT.

The DNA of the CDR3 is TGTGCCACCAGTTCCCTCGTTGGAGAGACCCAGTACTTC. Its protein is CATSSLVGETQYF. The rearrangement links TRBV24-1 to TRBJ2-5; D gene uncertain. The germline V gene encodes CDR1 KGHDR and CDR2 SFDVKD. The CDR3 spans 13 residues. V lost 6 bases and J lost 4, with 11 bases in between.